The present TCR beta chain was sequenced within a study of blood T cell repertoires in COVID-19. Study-level information: Samples came from the United States, Italy and Spain, spanning acute and convalescent COVID-19. In each case, the material was cDNA or gDNA derived from T cells, B-cell-depleted T cells, or PBMCs.

The CDR3 runs to 15 residues. V shed 7 bases and J shed 0 bases, with 10 bases lying between them. Germline V gene sequence: CDR1 MNHNY, CDR2 SVGAGI (reference sequence). In the authors' methods: Quantification of nucleated cells was approximated via reference gene primer amplification. Profiled with immunoSEQ multiplex PCR; TCRdb holds only in-frame clones, not every one. The V and J calls and clone size were taken over from that table, and D and trimming were inferred from the DNA. The sample holds 250,000 or so clones, less than 90% seen once. The specimen was peripheral blood. The receptor comes from a man in his sixties with acute or convalescent COVID-19. This chain uses TRBV6-6 with TRBJ2-6; possible D gene TRBD2, 5 bases. In DNA, the CDR3 is TGTGCCAGCAACAACGGGGACTCTGGGGCCAACGTCCTGACTTTC. It translates to CASNNGDSGANVLTF.